The T cell receptor beta chain described here comes from a study of T-cell memory formation after mild COVID-19. Findings and limits, study-wide: Clones that shrank (day 15 to 85) were balanced CD4/CD8, whereas later expanders leaned CD4+.

MiXCR was run by TCRdb on the 5' RACE reads, yielding one entry per CDR3 protein. The sample consists of around 260,000 distinct CDR3 sequences, around 16% of them appearing once. The CDR3 runs to 16 residues. Germline values: CDR1 MRHNA, CDR2 SNTAGT. Trimming cost V 3 bases and J 2 bases, with 17 bases left between them. Only a few counts were recorded for this clonotype. Its cognate antigen is unknown. The clonotype comes from a man aged 18 to 30 who had mild COVID-19 (a few samples of this study predate the infection). Cell type and time point are not known. Sequences were obtained from PBMCs or a T cell subset sorted from them (not recorded which). The gene calls are TRBV6-4 and TRBJ2-7; D could derive from TRBD1 or TRBD2 (5 bases each). The CDR3 nucleotides read TGTGCCAGCAGTGATGAATCCCGGGACGGGACCTACGAGCAGTACTTC. It codes for CASSDESRDGTYEQYF.